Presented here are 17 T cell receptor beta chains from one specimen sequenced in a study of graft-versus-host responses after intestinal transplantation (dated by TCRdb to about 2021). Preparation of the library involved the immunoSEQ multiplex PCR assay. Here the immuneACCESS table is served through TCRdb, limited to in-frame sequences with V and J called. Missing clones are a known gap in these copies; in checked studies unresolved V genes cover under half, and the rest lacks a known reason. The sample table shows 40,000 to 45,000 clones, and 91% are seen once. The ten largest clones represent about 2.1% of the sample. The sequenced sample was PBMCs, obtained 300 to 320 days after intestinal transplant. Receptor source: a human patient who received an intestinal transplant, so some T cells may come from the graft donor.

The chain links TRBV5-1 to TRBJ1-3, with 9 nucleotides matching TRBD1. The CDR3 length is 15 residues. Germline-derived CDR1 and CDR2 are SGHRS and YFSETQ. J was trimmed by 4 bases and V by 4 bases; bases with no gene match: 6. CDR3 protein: CASSLTGGDGNTIYF. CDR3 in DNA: TGCGCCAGCAGCCTAACAGGGGGCGACGGAAACACCATATATTTT.

The CDR3 protein is CASSLFVARLADNNEQFF. The CDR3 DNA reads TGTGCCAGCAGTTTATTTGTTGCGAGGCTAGCGGATAACAATGAGCAGTTCTTC. The V call is TRBV28, the J call TRBJ2-1; 7 positions agree with TRBD2. CDR3 size: 18 residues. Germline CDR1 MDHEN, CDR2 SYDVKM. The trim removed 1 base at V and 5 bases at J, leaving 14 bases unmatched. Looking up the rest from reference TRBV28 and TRBJ2-1 gives the full variable domain: DVKVTQSSRYLVKRTGEKVFLECVQDMDHENMFWYRQDPGLGLRLIYFSYDVKMKEKGDIPEGYSVSREKKERFSLILESASTNQTSMYLCASSLFVARLADNNEQFFGPGTRLTVL.

The CDR3 protein is CATRTGMNNEQFF. In DNA, the CDR3 is TGTGCCACCAGGACAGGGATGAACAATGAGCAGTTCTTC. The rearrangement uses TRBV2 and TRBJ2-1; 8 bases agree with TRBD1. CDR3 size: 13 residues. The V and J ends lost 10 bases and 5 bases, in that order; junction bases with no gene match: 7. Germline V gene sequence: CDR1 SNHLY, CDR2 FYNNEI.

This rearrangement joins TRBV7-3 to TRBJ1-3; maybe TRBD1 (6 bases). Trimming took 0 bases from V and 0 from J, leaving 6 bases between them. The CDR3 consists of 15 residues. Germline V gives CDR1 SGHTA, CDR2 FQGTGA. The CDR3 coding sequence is TGTGCCAGCAGCTTAACAGGGGGCTCTGGAAACACCATATATTTT. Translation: CASSLTGGSGNTIYF.

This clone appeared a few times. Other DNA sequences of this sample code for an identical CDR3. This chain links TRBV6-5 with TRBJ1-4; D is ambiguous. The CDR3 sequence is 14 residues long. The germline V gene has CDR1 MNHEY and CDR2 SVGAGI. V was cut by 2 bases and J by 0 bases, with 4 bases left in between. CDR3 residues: CASSYGTTNEKLFF. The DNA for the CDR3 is TGTGCCAGCAGTTACGGGACAACTAATGAAAAACTGTTTTTT.

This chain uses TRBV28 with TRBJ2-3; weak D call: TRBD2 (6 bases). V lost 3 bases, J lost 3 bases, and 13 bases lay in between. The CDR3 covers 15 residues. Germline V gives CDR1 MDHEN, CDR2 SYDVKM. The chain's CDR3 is CASSFSGRHTDTQYF. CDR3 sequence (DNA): TGTGCCAGCAGTTTTTCCGGGAGACATACAGATACGCAGTATTTT.

The CDR3 DNA reads as TGTGCCAGCAGCCACCCCGACATAAACACTGAAGCTTTCTTT. Translating it yields CASSHPDINTEAFF. The chain joins TRBV4-2 to TRBJ1-1; D remains unclear. The V gene lost 3 bases and the J gene lost 2 bases, with 10 bases spanning the gap. This CDR3 has 14 residues. Per germline, CDR1 LGHNA and CDR2 YNFKEQ.

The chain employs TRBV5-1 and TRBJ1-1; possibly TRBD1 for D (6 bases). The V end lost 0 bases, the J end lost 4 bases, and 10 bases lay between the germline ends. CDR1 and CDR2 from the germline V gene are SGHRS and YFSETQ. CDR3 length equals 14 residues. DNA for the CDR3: TGCGCCAGCAGCTTGGCCACAGGGCTCACTGAAGCTTTCTTT. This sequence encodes CASSLATGLTEAFF.

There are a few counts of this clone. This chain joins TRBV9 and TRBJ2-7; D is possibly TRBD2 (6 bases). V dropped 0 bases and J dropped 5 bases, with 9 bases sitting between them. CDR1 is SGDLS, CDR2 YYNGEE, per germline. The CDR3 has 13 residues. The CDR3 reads CASSVGGVHEQYF. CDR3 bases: TGTGCCAGCAGCGTAGGGGGGGTTCACGAGCAGTACTTC.

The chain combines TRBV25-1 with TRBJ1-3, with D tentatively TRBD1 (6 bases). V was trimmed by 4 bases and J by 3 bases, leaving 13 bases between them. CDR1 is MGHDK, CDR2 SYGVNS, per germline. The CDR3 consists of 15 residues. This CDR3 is CASSGAGENGNTIYF. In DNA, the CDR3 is TGTGCCAGCAGTGGAGCAGGGGAAAATGGAAACACCATATATTTT.

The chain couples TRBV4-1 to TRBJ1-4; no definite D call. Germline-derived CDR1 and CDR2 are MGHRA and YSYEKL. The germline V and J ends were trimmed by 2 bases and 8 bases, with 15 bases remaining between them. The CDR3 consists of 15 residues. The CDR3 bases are TGCGCCAGCAGCCAAATCGGTCCGGGTTTAGAAAAACTGTTTTTT. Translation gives CASSQIGPGLEKLFF.

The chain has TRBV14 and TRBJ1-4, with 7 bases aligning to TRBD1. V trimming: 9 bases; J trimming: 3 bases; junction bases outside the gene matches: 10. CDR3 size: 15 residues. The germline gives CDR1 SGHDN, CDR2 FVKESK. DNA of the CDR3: TGTGCCAGATCGGGACAGAACGGAGCTAATGAAAAACTGTTTTTT. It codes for CARSGQNGANEKLFF.

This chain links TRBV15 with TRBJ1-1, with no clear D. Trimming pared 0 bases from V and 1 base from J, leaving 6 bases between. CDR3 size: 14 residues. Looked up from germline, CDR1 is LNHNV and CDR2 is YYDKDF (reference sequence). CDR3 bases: TGTGCCACCAGCAGAGATCACAAGAACACTGAAGCTTTCTTT. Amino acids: CATSRDHKNTEAFF.

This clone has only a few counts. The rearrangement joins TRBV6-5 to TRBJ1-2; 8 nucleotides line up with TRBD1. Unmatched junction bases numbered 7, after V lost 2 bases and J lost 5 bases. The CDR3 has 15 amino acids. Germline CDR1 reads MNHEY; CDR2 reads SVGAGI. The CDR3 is CASSYPGQGTYGYTF. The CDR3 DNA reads TGTGCCAGCAGTTACCCCGGACAGGGAACGTATGGCTACACCTTC.

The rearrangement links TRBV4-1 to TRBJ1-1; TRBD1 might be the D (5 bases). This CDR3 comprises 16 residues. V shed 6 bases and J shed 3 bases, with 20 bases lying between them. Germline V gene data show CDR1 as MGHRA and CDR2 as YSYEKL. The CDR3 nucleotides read TGCGCCAGCAGAACCTCCGGAGGGAGGGGAGACACTGAAGCTTTCTTT. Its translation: CASRTSGGRGDTEAFF.

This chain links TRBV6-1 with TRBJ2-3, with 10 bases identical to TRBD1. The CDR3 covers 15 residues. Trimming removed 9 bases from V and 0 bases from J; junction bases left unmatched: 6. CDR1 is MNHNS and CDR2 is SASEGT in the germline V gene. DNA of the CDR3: TGTGCCAGTAGGACAGGGGGAGGTAGCACAGATACGCAGTATTTT. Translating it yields CASRTGGGSTDTQYF.

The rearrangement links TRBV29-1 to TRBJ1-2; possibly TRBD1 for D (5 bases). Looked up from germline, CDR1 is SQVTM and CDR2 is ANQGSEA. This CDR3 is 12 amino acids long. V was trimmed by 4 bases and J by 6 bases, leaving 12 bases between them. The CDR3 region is CSVGDDFDGYTF. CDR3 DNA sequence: TGCAGCGTTGGGGACGATTTCGATGGCTACACCTTC. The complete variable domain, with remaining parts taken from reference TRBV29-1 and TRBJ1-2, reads SAVISQKPSRDICQRGTSLTIQCQVDSQVTMMFWYRQQPGQSLTLIATANQGSEATYESGFVIDKFPISRPNLTFSTLTVSNMSPEDSSIYLCSVGDDFDGYTFGSGTRLTVV.